A selection of T cell receptor beta chains follows, all from one sample in a study of glioma-infiltrating T cells after dendritic cell vaccination. The table came from immunoSEQ multiplex PCR; TCRdb's copy has only in-frame clones and leaves some out. The table lists tens of thousands of clones, 85% to 90% of them singletons. The sample in question was blood, obtained before dendritic cell vaccination. These receptors came from a human donor with glioblastoma. CDR3s include the opening cysteine and the closing phenylalanine or tryptophan.

>TRBV5-6|TRBJ2-1
CASSLVPAGSYNEQFF
>TRBV15|TRBJ2-3
CATSRLRQGTITDTQYF
>TRBV29-1|TRBJ1-2
CSVEERSGIQGYGYTF
>TRBV5-1|TRBJ1-6
CASSWGDRAGSPLHF
>TRBV29-1|TRBJ1-1
CSVEQGLSVEAFF
>TRBV5-1|TRBJ2-1
CASSLTSGGAYEQFF
>TRBV4-3|TRBJ2-1
CASSLSSGSSYNEQFF
>TRBV9|TRBJ2-5
CASSSSGGTQETQYF
>TRBV7-9|TRBJ2-5
CASSRQQETQYF
>TRBV19|TRBJ1-1
CASSEGGSNTEAFF
>TRBV5-3|TRBJ2-1
CARSLAETGGRTNNEQFF
>TRBV4-3|TRBJ1-2
CASSEGRGSSYGYTF
>TRBV29-1|TRBJ1-1
CSDTDRQAFF
>TRBV7-9|TRBJ2-7
CASSLARGTGPDEQYF
>TRBV7-9|TRBJ2-1
CASSPPLSGSYNEQFF
>TRBV28|TRBJ1-1
CASSPGGMNTEAFF
>TRBV28|TRBJ2-7
CASSALTSGAYEQYF
>TRBV4-1|TRBJ1-2
CASSQPPTGSYGYTF
>TRBV30|TRBJ2-7
CAWNPSTGYKDEQYF
>TRBV28|TRBJ2-7
CASSFLSDSNYEQYF
>TRBV30|TRBJ1-5
CAWSRGEGANQPQHF
>TRBV5-4|TRBJ2-7
CASSPGMRKGQGAFIYEQYF
>TRBV6-4|TRBJ2-6
CASSLDSGISGANVLTF
>TRBV27|TRBJ1-1
CASSLWGGRVSAEAFF
>TRBV27|TRBJ1-6
CASSLSQGSDNSPLHF
>TRBV10-3|TRBJ1-5
CAISESIRVHSNQPQHF
>TRBV9|TRBJ2-1
CASSVVSGSYNEQFF
>TRBV6-1|TRBJ2-7
CASSERIGTGGTGEQYF
>TRBV2|TRBJ1-1
CAGYRLVTTEAFF
>TRBV15|TRBJ2-3
CATSRTFEGGPADTQYF
>TRBV7-6|TRBJ2-7
CASSPNQGTYYEQYF
>TRBV2|TRBJ2-3
CASSGTLGTQYF
>TRBV19|TRBJ2-7
CASSNLAGGVSYEQYF
>TRBV5-4|TRBJ1-5
CASSYRGPDGGGERGPQHF
>TRBV11-1|TRBJ1-2
CASSSPPAGDYGYTF
>TRBV9|TRBJ1-2
CASSASPGTGPYGYTF
>TRBV6-1|TRBJ2-7
CASSDRGQMSSYEQYF
>TRBV30|TRBJ2-5
CAWSTVAGQETQYF
>TRBV15|TRBJ1-1
CATSRSTEAFF
>TRBV10-3|TRBJ2-7
CAIKDASSYEQYF
>TRBV19|TRBJ2-7
CASTLTGGSYEQYF
>TRBV10-2|TRBJ2-5
CATCDRDQETQYF
>TRBV11-2|TRBJ2-3
CASSRGQSTDTQYF
>TRBV6-1|TRBJ1-2
CASSPRSGENGYTF
>TRBV19|TRBJ1-1
CASSGQGMNTEAFF
>TRBV5-1|TRBJ2-5
CASSLETGYSETQYF
>TRBV14|TRBJ2-7
CASSQDHPGYYEQYF
>TRBV4-3|TRBJ1-2
CASSQVLQGVYGYTF
>TRBV4-1|TRBJ2-7
CASSQQPGQAYYEQYF